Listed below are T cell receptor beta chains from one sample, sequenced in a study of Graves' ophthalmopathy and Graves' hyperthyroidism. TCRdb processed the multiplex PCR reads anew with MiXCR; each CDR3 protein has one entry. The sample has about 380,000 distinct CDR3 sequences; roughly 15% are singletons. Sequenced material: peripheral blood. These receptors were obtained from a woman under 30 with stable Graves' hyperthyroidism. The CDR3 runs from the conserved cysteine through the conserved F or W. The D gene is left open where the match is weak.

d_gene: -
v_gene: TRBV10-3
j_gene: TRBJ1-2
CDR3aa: CAISDVGDYGYTF

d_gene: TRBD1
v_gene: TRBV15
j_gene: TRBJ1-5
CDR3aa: CATSRGQGNQPQHF

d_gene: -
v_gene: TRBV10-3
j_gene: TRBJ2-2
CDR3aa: CAISVKSAGTEAGELFF

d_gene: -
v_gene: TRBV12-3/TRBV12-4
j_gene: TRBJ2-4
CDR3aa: CASSLPWAPLAKNIQYF

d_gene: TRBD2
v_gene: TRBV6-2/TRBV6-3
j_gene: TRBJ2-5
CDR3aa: CASRQPSGGAGETQYF

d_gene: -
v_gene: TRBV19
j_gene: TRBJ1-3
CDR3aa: CASSTGGDRNTIYF

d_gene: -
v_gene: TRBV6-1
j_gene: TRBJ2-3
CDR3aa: CASSELETDTQYF

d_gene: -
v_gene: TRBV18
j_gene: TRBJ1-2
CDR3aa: CASSPRTDRSYGYTF

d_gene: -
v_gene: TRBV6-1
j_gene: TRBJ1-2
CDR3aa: CASSDNYGYTF

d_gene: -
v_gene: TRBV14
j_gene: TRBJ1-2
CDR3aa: CASSPLTWGNYGYTF

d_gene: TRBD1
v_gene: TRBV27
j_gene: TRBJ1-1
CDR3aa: CASSVNRGPNTEAFF

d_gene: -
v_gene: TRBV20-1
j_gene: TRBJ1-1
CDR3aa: CSASRSPVTTSEAFF

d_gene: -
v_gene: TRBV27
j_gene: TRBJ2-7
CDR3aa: CASTSGTYFSYEQYF

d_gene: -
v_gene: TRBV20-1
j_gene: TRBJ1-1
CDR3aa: CSALQANTEAFF

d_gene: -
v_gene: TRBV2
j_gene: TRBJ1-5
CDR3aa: CASSLQGVGNQPQHF

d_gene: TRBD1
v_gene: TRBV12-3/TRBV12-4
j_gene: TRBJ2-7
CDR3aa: CASSSYSGTGRQYF

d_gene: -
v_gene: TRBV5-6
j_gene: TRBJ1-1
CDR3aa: CASSPRGGYAEAFF

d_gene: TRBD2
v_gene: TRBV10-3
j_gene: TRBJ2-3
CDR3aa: CAITSGGSTDTQYF

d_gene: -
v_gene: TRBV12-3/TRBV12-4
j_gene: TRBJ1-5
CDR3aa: CASSVPAPGLGNQPQHF

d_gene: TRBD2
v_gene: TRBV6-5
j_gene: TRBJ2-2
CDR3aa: CASSSRLAANTGELFF

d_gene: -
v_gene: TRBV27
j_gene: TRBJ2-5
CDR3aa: CASSFSGASQETQYF

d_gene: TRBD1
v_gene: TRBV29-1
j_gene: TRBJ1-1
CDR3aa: CSAGGTGGTEAFF

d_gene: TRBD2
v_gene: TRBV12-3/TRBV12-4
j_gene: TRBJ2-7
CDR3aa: CASSSRTSGYEQYF

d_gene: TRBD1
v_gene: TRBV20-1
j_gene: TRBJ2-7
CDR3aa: CSAGTGGEFYEQYF

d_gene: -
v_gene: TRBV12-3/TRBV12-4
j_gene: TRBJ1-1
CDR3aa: CASSKTNSGTEAFF

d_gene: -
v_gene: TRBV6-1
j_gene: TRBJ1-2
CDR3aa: CASSVTSIIGYTF

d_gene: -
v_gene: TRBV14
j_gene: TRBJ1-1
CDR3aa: CASSPNWATEAFF

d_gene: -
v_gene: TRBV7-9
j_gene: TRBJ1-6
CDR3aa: CASSPWLSSYNSPLHF

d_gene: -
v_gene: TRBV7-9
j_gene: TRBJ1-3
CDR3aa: CASTLGGDENTIYF

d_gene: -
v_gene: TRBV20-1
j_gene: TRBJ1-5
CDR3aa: CSARDQGRVRIGTQHF

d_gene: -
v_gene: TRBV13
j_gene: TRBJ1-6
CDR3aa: CASSDQSSYNSPLHF

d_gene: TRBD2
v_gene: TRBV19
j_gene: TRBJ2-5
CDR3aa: CASKGRGDGPQYF